This T cell receptor beta chain was sequenced for a study of blood T cell repertoires in COVID-19. As for the study in general: Italy, Spain and the United States were the sources of the convalescent and acute COVID-19 samples.

Trimming removed 4 bases from V and 0 bases from J; junction bases left unmatched: 8. This CDR3 comprises 17 residues. Germline assignment: CDR1 SNHLY and CDR2 FYNNEI. In the original processing: Using reference gene primer amplification, nucleated cell counts were estimated. The protocol was immunoSEQ multiplex PCR, while the TCRdb copy is restricted to in-frame clones and leaves out a portion. The DNA was the basis for D and trimming; V, J and clone size are from that table. The sample holds approximately 300,000 clones; 85% to 90% are singletons and the top ten take around 10%. Patients in Seattle were enrolled during active infection, then followed longitudinally.

The V call is TRBV2, the J call TRBJ2-4, with 8 bases fitting TRBD1. The receptor's source is a woman aged 30 to 39 with COVID-19, enrolled during active disease. Sequenced input: peripheral blood. The CDR3 nucleotides read TGTGCCAGCAGTGTACTTAACAGGGGGATAGCCAAAAACATTCAGTACTTC. Protein sequence: CASSVLNRGIAKNIQYF.